This T cell receptor (beta chain) is from a study of T cell repertoires in cytomegalovirus infection. TCRdb passed the reads through MiXCR, listing each CDR3 protein once. The sample has fewer than 400,000 distinct CDR3 sequences, around 18% seen once; the top ten hold 7.5% to 9.5%. In germline, CDR1 is MNHNS, CDR2 SASEGT. This CDR3 has 15 amino acids. The ends were cut back, 1 base at V and 3 bases at J, with 7 bases in the middle. This clonotype was detected only a few times. Sequencing input: PBMCs. The rearrangement uses TRBV6-1 and TRBJ1-6; D call uncertain. The TCR sequence derives from a human donor in good health (CMV status not recorded). Some clones in this sample may be carry-over from other donors' samples. The CDR3 here is CASSEGADYNSPLHF. CDR3 sequence (DNA): TGTGCCAGCAGTGAAGGGGCCGACTATAATTCACCCCTCCACTTT.